The TCR beta chain described here comes from a study of shared clonotypes between healthy human individuals. The study, taken as a whole, reports: Researchers found naive subsets generally carried larger estimated richness than memory subsets.

To note about this clone: Its matching antigen is unknown. The same CDR3 also results from other DNA sequences found in this sample.

For each subset, genomic DNA was distributed in equal portions over several immunoSEQ plates. This table comes from immunoSEQ multiplex PCR, and its TCRdb copy is limited to in-frame clones, with some not included. This repertoire shows 1,400,000 or so clones, roughly 98.5% found once; its top ten account for about 0.4%. The CDR3 runs to 14 residues. Germline V CDR1 and CDR2: MNHEY, SMNVEV (reference sequence). V lost 6 bases, J lost 2 bases, and 4 bases stayed unmatched. The receptor was isolated from a man aged 25-40 years in good health. The chain recombines TRBV27 with TRBJ2-7, with 10 bases matching TRBD1. The sequenced material came from naive CD4+ T cells sorted from blood. As to subset: CD45RA+ positively selected. The CDR3 sequence is CASRGQGTPYEQYF. In DNA form, the CDR3 reads TGTGCCAGCAGGGGACAGGGGACACCCTACGAGCAGTACTTC.